The rows below give T cell receptor beta chains drawn from one sample of a study of CD8+ T cells in alopecia areata. The assay was immunoSEQ multiplex PCR, and TCRdb's table has in-frame clones only and misses some. Among about 200,000 clones listed, about two fifths were seen once. Specimen: CD4+ T cells sorted from blood, collected at approximately week 30, from a patient treated with tofacitinib. The source is a human donor with alopecia areata. The CDR3 runs from the conserved cysteine through the conserved F or W. Each record gives: J gene, clone size, D gene, V gene, CDR3 protein, CDR3 DNA. A D gene is named only where the DNA matches it firmly. Not every row has a clone size; where given, it reads once, few, many or a size class.

J gene: TRBJ2-6; clone size: .; D gene: TRBD1; V gene: TRBV19; CDR3 protein: CASSRQGREANVLTF; CDR3 DNA: TGTGCCAGTAGCAGACAGGGCCGAGAGGCCAACGTCCTGACTTTC
J gene: TRBJ1-5; clone size: .; D gene: .; V gene: TRBV5-1; CDR3 protein: CASSLDGGGNQPQHF; CDR3 DNA: TGCGCCAGCAGCTTGGATGGGGGTGGCAATCAGCCCCAGCATTTT
J gene: TRBJ1-2; clone size: .; D gene: TRBD1; V gene: TRBV5-8; CDR3 protein: CASSLSHTGDNYGYTF; CDR3 DNA: TGTGCCAGCAGCTTGTCGCACACAGGGGACAACTATGGCTACACCTTC
J gene: TRBJ1-1; clone size: .; D gene: .; V gene: TRBV14; CDR3 protein: CASSQVLGNTEAFF; CDR3 DNA: TGTGCCAGCAGCCAAGTTCTCGGGAACACTGAAGCTTTCTTT
J gene: TRBJ1-5; clone size: .; D gene: .; V gene: TRBV28; CDR3 protein: CASSRERFLNQPQHF; CDR3 DNA: TGTGCCAGCAGTCGGGAAAGGTTTCTCAATCAGCCCCAGCATTTT
J gene: TRBJ1-4; clone size: .; D gene: .; V gene: TRBV27; CDR3 protein: CASSPNGAEKLFF; CDR3 DNA: TGTGCCAGCAGCCCAAACGGCGCCGAAAAACTGTTTTTT
J gene: TRBJ1-2; clone size: .; D gene: .; V gene: TRBV2; CDR3 protein: CASSREGVSYTF; CDR3 DNA: TGTGCCAGCAGTCGAGAAGGGGTGAGCTACACCTTC
J gene: TRBJ1-5; clone size: .; D gene: TRBD1; V gene: TRBV9; CDR3 protein: CASSGGQGPWPQHF; CDR3 DNA: TGTGCCAGCAGCGGGGGACAGGGTCCATGGCCCCAGCATTTT
J gene: TRBJ2-2; clone size: few; D gene: .; V gene: TRBV30; CDR3 protein: CAGGEGHPSTGELFF; CDR3 DNA: TGTGCCGGGGGGGAGGGACACCCTTCGACCGGGGAGCTGTTTTTT
J gene: TRBJ2-7; clone size: .; D gene: TRBD2; V gene: TRBV7-2; CDR3 protein: CASSLKTSGSYEQYF; CDR3 DNA: TGTGCCAGCAGCTTGAAGACTAGCGGGAGTTACGAGCAGTACTTC
J gene: TRBJ1-1; clone size: .; D gene: TRBD1; V gene: TRBV2; CDR3 protein: CASSESGQGWTEAFF; CDR3 DNA: TGTGCCAGCAGTGAGTCAGGACAGGGCTGGACTGAAGCTTTCTTT
J gene: TRBJ2-2; clone size: few; D gene: .; V gene: TRBV5-1; CDR3 protein: CASSFGHNTGELFF; CDR3 DNA: TGCGCCAGCAGCTTTGGACACAACACCGGGGAGCTGTTTTTT
J gene: TRBJ2-3; clone size: .; D gene: TRBD1; V gene: TRBV4-2; CDR3 protein: CASSQLTGSTDTQYF; CDR3 DNA: TGTGCCAGCAGCCAGCTGACAGGGAGTACGGATACGCAGTATTTT
J gene: TRBJ2-3; clone size: few; D gene: TRBD1; V gene: TRBV7-9; CDR3 protein: CAISQGADTQYF; CDR3 DNA: TGTGCCATCTCACAGGGGGCAGATACGCAGTATTTT
J gene: TRBJ2-1; clone size: few; D gene: .; V gene: TRBV29-1; CDR3 protein: CSGRRRGLNNEQFF; CDR3 DNA: TGCAGCGGACGCCGGCGGGGGCTGAACAATGAGCAGTTCTTC
J gene: TRBJ1-2; clone size: .; D gene: .; V gene: TRBV6-6; CDR3 protein: CASRLGHFGYTF; CDR3 DNA: TGTGCCAGCAGACTCGGACATTTTGGCTACACCTTC
J gene: TRBJ1-1; clone size: .; D gene: .; V gene: TRBV20-1; CDR3 protein: CSGGLNTEAFF; CDR3 DNA: TGCAGTGGCGGATTGAACACTGAAGCTTTCTTT
J gene: TRBJ1-1; clone size: .; D gene: .; V gene: TRBV30; CDR3 protein: CAWGTGGRAFF; CDR3 DNA: TGTGCCTGGGGGACGGGGGGCCGAGCTTTCTTT
J gene: TRBJ2-1; clone size: .; D gene: .; V gene: TRBV7-8; CDR3 protein: CASSGGSSYNEQFF; CDR3 DNA: TGTGCCAGCAGCGGGGGTAGCTCCTACAATGAGCAGTTCTTC
J gene: TRBJ2-7; clone size: .; D gene: .; V gene: TRBV27; CDR3 protein: CASSLQYPGGSYEQYF; CDR3 DNA: TGTGCCAGCAGTTTACAGTACCCTGGAGGATCCTACGAGCAGTACTTC
J gene: TRBJ2-5; clone size: .; D gene: TRBD2; V gene: TRBV4-1; CDR3 protein: CASSQYGRRETQYF; CDR3 DNA: TGCGCCAGCAGCCAATACGGGAGGAGGGAGACCCAGTACTTC
J gene: TRBJ1-4; clone size: few; D gene: .; V gene: TRBV27; CDR3 protein: CASSAYRQYVGTNEKLFF; CDR3 DNA: TGTGCCAGCAGTGCATACCGACAGTACGTGGGAACTAATGAAAAACTGTTTTTT
J gene: TRBJ2-7; clone size: few; D gene: .; V gene: TRBV29-1; CDR3 protein: CSVEQARDEQYF; CDR3 DNA: TGCAGCGTTGAACAGGCTAGGGACGAGCAGTACTTC
J gene: TRBJ1-4; clone size: few; D gene: TRBD1; V gene: TRBV5-4; CDR3 protein: CASSPGQGTNEKLFF; CDR3 DNA: TGTGCCAGCAGCCCGGGACAGGGGACTAATGAAAAACTGTTTTTT
J gene: TRBJ2-7; clone size: .; D gene: .; V gene: TRBV2; CDR3 protein: CASTRTETYEQYF; CDR3 DNA: TGTGCCAGCACCCGGACTGAGACCTACGAGCAGTACTTC
J gene: TRBJ1-1; clone size: few; D gene: .; V gene: TRBV6-5; CDR3 protein: CASSTPGLPNTEAFF; CDR3 DNA: TGTGCCAGCAGTACCCCGGGACTCCCGAACACTGAAGCTTTCTTT
J gene: TRBJ1-2; clone size: .; D gene: .; V gene: TRBV29-1; CDR3 protein: CSVKRGNYGYTF; CDR3 DNA: TGCAGCGTTAAGAGAGGTAACTATGGCTACACCTTC
J gene: TRBJ2-1; clone size: few; D gene: .; V gene: TRBV29-1; CDR3 protein: CSVVRSSDEQFF; CDR3 DNA: TGCAGCGTTGTAAGGTCCAGCGATGAGCAGTTCTTC
J gene: TRBJ1-2; clone size: few; D gene: .; V gene: TRBV30; CDR3 protein: CAWTPQAGIYGYTF; CDR3 DNA: TGTGCCTGGACCCCCCAGGCAGGCATCTATGGCTACACCTTC
J gene: TRBJ1-2; clone size: .; D gene: TRBD1; V gene: TRBV6-5; CDR3 protein: CASSGDSYGYTF; CDR3 DNA: TGTGCCAGCAGTGGGGACAGCTATGGCTACACCTTC
J gene: TRBJ2-7; clone size: few; D gene: .; V gene: TRBV6-6; CDR3 protein: CASSPRPFGISYEQYF; CDR3 DNA: TGTGCCAGCAGCCCCCGCCCCTTCGGAATATCCTACGAGCAGTACTTC
J gene: TRBJ2-5; clone size: few; D gene: .; V gene: TRBV6-6; CDR3 protein: CASSYSAQGETQYF; CDR3 DNA: TGTGCCAGCAGTTATTCGGCGCAAGGGGAGACCCAGTACTTC
J gene: TRBJ2-3; clone size: .; D gene: .; V gene: TRBV2; CDR3 protein: CASCSTDTQYF; CDR3 DNA: TGTGCCAGCTGTAGCACAGATACGCAGTATTTT
J gene: TRBJ2-1; clone size: .; D gene: TRBD2; V gene: TRBV11-2; CDR3 protein: CASSPERGNEQFF; CDR3 DNA: TGTGCCAGCAGCCCCGAGCGGGGTAATGAGCAGTTCTTC
J gene: TRBJ2-7; clone size: .; D gene: .; V gene: TRBV9; CDR3 protein: CASSVGEDEQYF; CDR3 DNA: TGTGCCAGCAGCGTAGGAGAGGACGAGCAGTACTTC
J gene: TRBJ2-7; clone size: .; D gene: .; V gene: TRBV30; CDR3 protein: CAWRKTGSHEQYF; CDR3 DNA: TGTGCCTGGAGAAAAACAGGGTCCCACGAGCAGTACTTC
J gene: TRBJ2-2; clone size: .; D gene: .; V gene: TRBV5-1; CDR3 protein: CASSFQSRTGELFF; CDR3 DNA: TGCGCCAGCAGCTTCCAGAGTAGGACCGGGGAGCTGTTTTTT
J gene: TRBJ2-1; clone size: few; D gene: TRBD2; V gene: TRBV7-9; CDR3 protein: CASTLGLAGGSSYNEQFF; CDR3 DNA: TGTGCCAGCACCCTGGGTCTAGCGGGGGGGAGCTCCTACAATGAGCAGTTCTTC
J gene: TRBJ1-4; clone size: once; D gene: .; V gene: TRBV5-1; CDR3 protein: CASSLGDNSAEKLFF; CDR3 DNA: TGCGCCAGCAGCTTGGGAGACAATTCGGCTGAAAAACTGTTTTTT
J gene: TRBJ2-6; clone size: .; D gene: .; V gene: TRBV14; CDR3 protein: CASSLQWGANVLTF; CDR3 DNA: TGTGCCAGCAGCCTACAGTGGGGGGCCAACGTCCTGACTTTC
J gene: TRBJ2-7; clone size: few; D gene: .; V gene: TRBV19; CDR3 protein: CASSAPAGTHEQYF; CDR3 DNA: TGTGCCAGTAGTGCCCCTGCGGGTACCCACGAGCAGTACTTC
J gene: TRBJ1-1; clone size: .; D gene: .; V gene: TRBV30; CDR3 protein: CAWSVGGTEAFF; CDR3 DNA: TGTGCCTGGAGTGTAGGTGGCACTGAAGCTTTCTTT
J gene: TRBJ2-5; clone size: .; D gene: .; V gene: TRBV5-4; CDR3 protein: CASTPGNQETQYF; CDR3 DNA: TGTGCCAGCACCCCGGGAAACCAAGAGACCCAGTACTTC
J gene: TRBJ2-1; clone size: few; D gene: .; V gene: TRBV2; CDR3 protein: CASSVTDEQFF; CDR3 DNA: TGTGCCAGCAGTGTGACGGATGAGCAGTTCTTC
J gene: TRBJ2-7; clone size: .; D gene: .; V gene: TRBV28; CDR3 protein: CASSSWTGEYF; CDR3 DNA: TGTGCCAGCAGTTCATGGACGGGAGAGTACTTC
J gene: TRBJ2-3; clone size: .; D gene: .; V gene: TRBV29-1; CDR3 protein: CSVEGGFLGTDTQYF; CDR3 DNA: TGCAGCGTTGAAGGGGGCTTCCTGGGGACAGATACGCAGTATTTT
J gene: TRBJ1-1; clone size: once; D gene: .; V gene: TRBV5-6; CDR3 protein: CASIQLMNTEAFF; CDR3 DNA: TGTGCCAGCATCCAGCTCATGAACACTGAAGCTTTCTTT
J gene: TRBJ2-7; clone size: few; D gene: TRBD2; V gene: TRBV11-2; CDR3 protein: CASSFPSGGSNEQYF; CDR3 DNA: TGTGCCAGCAGCTTCCCTAGCGGGGGAAGTAACGAGCAGTACTTC
J gene: TRBJ1-2; clone size: .; D gene: .; V gene: TRBV30; CDR3 protein: CAWSTKDYTF; CDR3 DNA: TGTGCCTGGAGTACCAAGGACTACACCTTC
J gene: TRBJ2-7; clone size: .; D gene: .; V gene: TRBV7-2; CDR3 protein: CASSLVFGLPPYEQYF; CDR3 DNA: TGTGCCAGCAGCTTAGTCTTCGGACTTCCCCCTTACGAGCAGTACTTC